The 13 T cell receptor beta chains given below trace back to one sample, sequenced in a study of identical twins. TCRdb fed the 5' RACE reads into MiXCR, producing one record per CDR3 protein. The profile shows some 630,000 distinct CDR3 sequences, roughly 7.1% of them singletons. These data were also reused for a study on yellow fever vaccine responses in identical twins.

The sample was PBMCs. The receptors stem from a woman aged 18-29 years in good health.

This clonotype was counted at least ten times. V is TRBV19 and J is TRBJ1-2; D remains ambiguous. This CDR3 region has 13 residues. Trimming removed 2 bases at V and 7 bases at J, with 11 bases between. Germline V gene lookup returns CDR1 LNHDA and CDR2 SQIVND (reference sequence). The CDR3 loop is CASSIYGTLGYTF. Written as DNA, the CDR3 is TGTGCCAGTAGTATATACGGAACTCTTGGCTACACCTTC. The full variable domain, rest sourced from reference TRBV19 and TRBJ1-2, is DGGITQSPKYLFRKEGQNVTLSCEQNLNHDAMYWYRQDPGQGLRLIYYSQIVNDFQKGDIAEGYSVSREKKESFPLTVTSAQKNPTAFYLCASSIYGTLGYTFGSGTRLTVV.

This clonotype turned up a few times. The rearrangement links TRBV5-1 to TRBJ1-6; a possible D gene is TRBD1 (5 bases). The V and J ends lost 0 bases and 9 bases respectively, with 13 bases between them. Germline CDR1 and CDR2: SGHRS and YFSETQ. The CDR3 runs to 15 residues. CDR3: CASSLGRDHSSPLHF. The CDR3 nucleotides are TGCGCCAGCAGCTTGGGGAGGGACCATAGTTCACCCCTCCACTTT.

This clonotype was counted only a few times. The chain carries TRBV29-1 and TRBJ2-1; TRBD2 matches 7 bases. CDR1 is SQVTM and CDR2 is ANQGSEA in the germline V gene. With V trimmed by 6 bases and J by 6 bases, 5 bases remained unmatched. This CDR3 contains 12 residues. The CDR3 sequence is CSVEGRGNEQFF. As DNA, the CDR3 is TGCAGCGTGGAGGGGAGGGGCAATGAGCAGTTCTTC.

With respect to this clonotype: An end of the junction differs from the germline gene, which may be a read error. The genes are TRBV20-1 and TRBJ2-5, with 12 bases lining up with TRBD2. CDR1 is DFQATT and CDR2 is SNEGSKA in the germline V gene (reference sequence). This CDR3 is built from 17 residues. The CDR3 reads CCARDSSSGGATETQYF. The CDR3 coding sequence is TGCTGTGCTAGAGACTCATCTAGCGGGGGGGCCACAGAGACCCAGTACTTC.

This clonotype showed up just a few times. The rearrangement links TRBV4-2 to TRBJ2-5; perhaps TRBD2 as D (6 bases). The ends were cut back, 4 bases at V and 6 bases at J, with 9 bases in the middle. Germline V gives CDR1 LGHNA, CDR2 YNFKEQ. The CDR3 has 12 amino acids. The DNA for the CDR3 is TGTGCCAGCAGCCCCGGGGGACAGACCCAGTACTTC. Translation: CASSPGGQTQYF.

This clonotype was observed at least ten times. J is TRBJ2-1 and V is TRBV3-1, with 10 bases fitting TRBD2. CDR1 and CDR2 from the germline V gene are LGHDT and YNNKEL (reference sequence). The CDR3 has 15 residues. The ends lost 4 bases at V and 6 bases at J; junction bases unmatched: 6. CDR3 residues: CASSRTGTSVNEQFF. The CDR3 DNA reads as TGTGCCAGCAGCCGTACCGGGACTAGCGTCAATGAGCAGTTCTTC.

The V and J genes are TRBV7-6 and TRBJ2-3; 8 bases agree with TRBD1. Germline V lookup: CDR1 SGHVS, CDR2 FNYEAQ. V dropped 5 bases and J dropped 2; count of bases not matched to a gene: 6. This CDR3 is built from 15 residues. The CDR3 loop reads CASSLSGQATDTQYF. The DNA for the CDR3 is TGTGCCAGCAGCCTCTCGGGACAGGCCACAGATACGCAGTATTTT.

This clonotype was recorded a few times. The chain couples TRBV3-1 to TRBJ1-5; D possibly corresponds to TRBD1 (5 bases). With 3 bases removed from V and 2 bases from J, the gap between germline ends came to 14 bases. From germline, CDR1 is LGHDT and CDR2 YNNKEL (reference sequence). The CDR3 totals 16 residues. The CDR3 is CASSHRGSGGNQPQHF. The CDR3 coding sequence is TGTGCCAGCAGCCATCGGGGCAGCGGCGGCAATCAGCCCCAGCATTTT.

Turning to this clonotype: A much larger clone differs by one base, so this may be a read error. CDR3 sequence (DNA): TGTGCCAGCAGGCAGATGGGGCTTCACACTGAAGCTTTCTTT. As protein: CASRQMGLHTEAFF. The V gene is TRBV3-1, the J gene TRBJ1-1, with D possibly TRBD1 on 5 matching bases. V was pared by 6 bases and J by 3 bases, with 14 bases between. The CDR3 sequence is 14 residues long. Looked up from germline, CDR1 is LGHDT and CDR2 is YNNKEL (reference sequence).

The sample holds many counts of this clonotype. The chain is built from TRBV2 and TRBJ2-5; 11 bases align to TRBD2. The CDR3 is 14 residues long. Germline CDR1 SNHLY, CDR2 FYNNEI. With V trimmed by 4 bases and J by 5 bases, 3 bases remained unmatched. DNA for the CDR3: TGTGCCAGCAGTGCCCCTAGCGGGAGGGAGACCCAGTACTTC. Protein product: CASSAPSGRETQYF.

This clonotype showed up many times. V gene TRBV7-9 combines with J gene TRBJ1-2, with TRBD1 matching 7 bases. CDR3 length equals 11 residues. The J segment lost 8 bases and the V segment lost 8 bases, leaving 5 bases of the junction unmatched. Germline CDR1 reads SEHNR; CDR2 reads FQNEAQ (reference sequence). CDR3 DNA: TGTGCCAGCGGAGGACAGGTCGGCTACACCTTC. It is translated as CASGGQVGYTF.

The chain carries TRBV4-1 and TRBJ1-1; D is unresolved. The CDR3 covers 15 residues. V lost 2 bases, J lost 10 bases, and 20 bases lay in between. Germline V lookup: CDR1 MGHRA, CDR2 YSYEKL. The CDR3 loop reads CASSQPGQLVVGAFF. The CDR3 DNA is TGCGCCAGCAGCCAACCTGGGCAGTTAGTGGTCGGAGCTTTCTTT.

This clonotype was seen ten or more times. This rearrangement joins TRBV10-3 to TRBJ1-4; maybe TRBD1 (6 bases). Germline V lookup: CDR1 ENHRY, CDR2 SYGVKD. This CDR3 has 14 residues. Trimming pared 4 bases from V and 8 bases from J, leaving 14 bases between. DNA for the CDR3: TGTGCCATCAGTGCCCGCGGGGGCGGCGAAAAACTGTTTTTT. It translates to CAISARGGGEKLFF.